Presented here are 31 T cell receptor beta chains from one specimen sequenced in a study of shared T cell receptors in the human thymus. The repertoire was sequenced with immunoSEQ multiplex PCR; TCRdb's copy has only in-frame clones and lacks some. The sample holds approximately 400,000 clones, 95% seen once. The sequencing sample was made of thymocytes. All receptors come from a human donor.

V is TRBV15 and J is TRBJ1-5, with 8 bases lining up with TRBD1. This CDR3 is 19 amino acids long. The ends lost 3 bases at V and 0 bases at J; junction bases unmatched: 13. From germline, CDR1 is LNHNV and CDR2 YYDKDF (reference sequence). The CDR3 is CATSSLPGQDFYSNQPQHF. In nucleotides, the CDR3 is TGTGCCACCAGCAGCCTGCCGGGACAGGATTTTTATAGCAATCAGCCCCAGCATTTT.

This chain connects TRBV6-5 to TRBJ2-3; D call uncertain. The CDR3 runs 13 residues. The germline CDR1 and CDR2 sequences are MNHEY and SVGAGI. V shed 2 bases and J shed 6 bases, with 9 bases lying between them. CDR3 nucleotide sequence: TGTGCCAGCAGTTACCCGGGCGCCGATACGCAGTATTTT. This gives the protein CASSYPGADTQYF.

The rearrangement joins TRBV23-1 to TRBJ1-4; TRBD1 agrees at 7 bases. TRBV23-1 is placed among ORFs of uncertain function. J was trimmed by 5 bases and V by 3 bases; bases with no gene match: 6. The CDR3 sequence is 15 residues long. Here the CDR3 reads CASSHTGTANEKLFF. CDR3 nucleotides: TGCGCCAGCAGTCACACCGGGACAGCGAATGAAAAACTGTTTTTT.

The V gene is TRBV25-1, the J gene TRBJ2-7; 9 positions match TRBD1. This CDR3 is built from 16 residues. V trimming: 2 bases; J trimming: 1 base; junction bases outside the gene matches: 6. Germline CDR1 and CDR2: MGHDK and SYGVNS. CDR3 coding DNA: TGTGCCAGCAGTGAAGGGGACAGGGCAAAATCCTACGAGCAGTACTTC. This codes for CASSEGDRAKSYEQYF.

The V and J genes are TRBV7-2 and TRBJ2-1; 16 bases are shared with TRBD2. The V gene end was trimmed by 5 bases and the J gene end by 7 bases; junction bases not matched to a gene: 14. Germline V gene sequence: CDR1 SGHTA, CDR2 FQGNSA. This CDR3 is 19 amino acids long. CDR3 coding DNA: TGTGCCAGCAGCCTTAACCCGGGACTAGCGGGAGGGCCGGGGAATGAGCAGTTCTTC. It encodes CASSLNPGLAGGPGNEQFF.

The CDR3 region is CASSLSGTRPYGYTF. For the CDR3, the DNA is TGCGCCAGCAGTCTTTCTGGCACGAGGCCCTATGGCTACACCTTC. This chain connects TRBV5-1 to TRBJ1-2; D is unclear. Germline V gives CDR1 SGHRS, CDR2 YFSETQ. This CDR3 is 15 amino acids long. V shed 5 bases and J shed 4 bases, with 18 bases lying between them.

The CDR3 region is CASSGTGVRLGTGELFF. The CDR3 DNA reads as TGTGCCAGCAGCGGGACGGGAGTGCGGTTAGGAACCGGGGAGCTGTTTTTT. The chain has TRBV5-6 and TRBJ2-2; D is possibly TRBD2 (6 bases). The CDR3 extends over 17 amino acids. V shed 4 bases and J shed 5 bases, with 21 bases lying between them. Germline V gives CDR1 SGHDT, CDR2 YYEEEE.

J is TRBJ1-5 and V is TRBV5-5, with a tentative D call TRBD1 (5 bases). Trimming removed 3 bases at V and 7 bases at J, with 14 bases between. Germline CDR1 SGHKS, CDR2 YYEKEE (reference sequence). The CDR3 runs to 14 residues. CDR3 DNA sequence: TGTGCCAGCAGCTGGGTAGGGGCCGGGCAGCCCCAGCATTTT. This gives the protein CASSWVGAGQPQHF.

The chain couples TRBV5-6 to TRBJ2-5; 7 bases are a match to TRBD2. The V gene's germline CDR1 is SGHDT and CDR2 YYEEEE. The CDR3 consists of 17 residues. V was clipped by 6 bases and J by 2 bases; unmatched bases: 16. DNA for the CDR3: TGTGCCAGCACCCGAGCGGGATTCCTCACGTTACAAGAGACCCAGTACTTC. Translated, it gives CASTRAGFLTLQETQYF. The full variable domain, rest sourced from reference TRBV5-6 and TRBJ2-5, is DAGVTQSPTHLIKTRGQQVTLRCSPKSGHDTVSWYQQALGQGPQFIFQYYEEEERQRGNFPDRFSGHQFPNYSSELNVNALLLGDSALYLCASTRAGFLTLQETQYFGPGTRLLVL.

This clone appeared a single time. The V and J genes are TRBV28 and TRBJ2-7; weak D call: TRBD2 (6 bases). This CDR3 has 12 amino acids. Trimming shortened V by 5 bases and J by 2 bases, and 7 bases separated the two germline ends. CDR1 and CDR2 from the germline V gene are MDHEN and SYDVKM. The CDR3, as DNA: TGTGCCAGCAGTAGCGGGCCCTACGAGCAGTACTTC. Translation: CASSSGPYEQYF. Variable domain in full (rest from reference TRBV28 and TRBJ2-7): DVKVTQSSRYLVKRTGEKVFLECVQDMDHENMFWYRQDPGLGLRLIYFSYDVKMKEKGDIPEGYSVSREKKERFSLILESASTNQTSMYLCASSSGPYEQYFGPGTRLTVT.

The chain combines TRBV7-2 with TRBJ1-5; D is perhaps TRBD1 (6 bases). CDR3 size: 12 residues. CDR1 and CDR2 from the germline V gene are SGHTA and FQGNSA. Trimming removed 7 bases from V and 7 bases from J, with 11 bases in between. The CDR3 region has the DNA TGTGCCAGCACACTCGACAGGCAGCCCCAGCATTTT. Amino acid sequence: CASTLDRQPQHF.

The CDR3 loop reads CASSERGGIRGGYGYTF. The CDR3 DNA follows: TGTGCCAGCAGCGAGCGGGGTGGTATCAGGGGTGGCTATGGCTACACCTTC. The rearrangement uses TRBV7-8 and TRBJ1-2; possible D gene TRBD1, 6 bases. V was pared by 5 bases and J by 4 bases, with 23 bases between. Germline CDR1 and CDR2: SGHVS and FQNEAQ. CDR3 size: 17 residues.

The V gene is TRBV15, the J gene TRBJ2-7; 11 bases agree with TRBD2. Germline loops: CDR1 LNHNV, CDR2 YYDKDF (reference sequence). V was pared by 1 base and J by 0 bases, with 2 bases of the junction left unmatched. The CDR3 totals 16 residues. The CDR3 here is CATSRGLAGSSYEQYF. In nucleotides, the CDR3 is TGTGCCACCAGCAGAGGACTAGCGGGGAGCTCCTACGAGCAGTACTTC.

The CDR3 coding sequence is TGTGCCAGCTTACCCGCCGGGACAGGGGGCGTCGACTACTATGGCTACACCTTC. This gives the protein CASLPAGTGGVDYYGYTF. The chain joins TRBV25-1 to TRBJ1-2; 12 bases align to TRBD1. Germline V lookup: CDR1 MGHDK, CDR2 SYGVNS. This CDR3 has 18 residues. V shed 8 bases and J 3 bases; nucleotides not matched to a gene: 16.

This clone was counted a single time. DNA of the CDR3: TGTGCCAGCAAAGGGAATCAAGAGACCCAGTACTTC. Translated: CASKGNQETQYF. V gene TRBV6-5 combines with J gene TRBJ2-5; D gene uncertain. Looked up from germline, CDR1 is MNHEY and CDR2 is SVGAGI. The V end lost 7 bases, the J end lost 2 bases, and 8 bases lay between the germline ends. This CDR3 has 12 amino acids.

The chain couples TRBV11-1 to TRBJ2-5; D not resolved. Germline loops: CDR1 SGHAT, CDR2 FQDESV (reference sequence). This CDR3 spans 13 amino acids. V gave up 5 bases and J gave up 0 bases, with 7 bases separating them. The CDR3 DNA reads TGTGCCAGCAGCCCCCCCCACCAAGAGACCCAGTACTTC. As protein: CASSPPHQETQYF.

The chain recombines TRBV9 with TRBJ1-3; a possible D gene is TRBD1 (5 bases). The V end lost 0 bases, the J end lost 3 bases, and 13 bases lay between the germline ends. The CDR3 sequence is 16 residues long. Germline CDR1 is SGDLS and CDR2 is YYNGEE. The CDR3: CASSVDRAGSGNTIYF. DNA for the CDR3: TGTGCCAGCAGCGTAGACCGGGCAGGGAGTGGAAACACCATATATTTT.

The chain joins TRBV25-1 to TRBJ2-3; D call uncertain. This CDR3 has 13 residues. The V and J ends lost 0 bases and 4 bases respectively, with 5 bases between them. The germline V gene encodes CDR1 MGHDK and CDR2 SYGVNS. The CDR3 sequence is CASSEYGPDTQYF. Here the CDR3 DNA reads TGTGCCAGCAGTGAATACGGGCCAGATACGCAGTATTTT.

This clone was picked up a small number of times. The V call is TRBV5-5, the J call TRBJ1-5, with D possibly matching TRBD1 (6 bases). CDR3 length: 15 residues. Deletions cut 0 bases from V and 7 bases from J, with 14 bases between. Germline V gene sequence: CDR1 SGHKS, CDR2 YYEKEE (reference sequence). This CDR3 is CASSLADRLGQPQHF. DNA of the CDR3: TGTGCCAGCAGCTTGGCCGACAGGTTGGGCCAGCCCCAGCATTTT.

This clone showed up just a few times. This rearrangement joins TRBV5-1 to TRBJ2-1; D is possibly TRBD1 or TRBD2 (5 bases each). The CDR3 length is 15 residues. Per germline, CDR1 SGHRS and CDR2 YFSETQ. V dropped 3 bases and J dropped 8 bases, with 18 bases sitting between them. CDR3 region: CASSSDRPGVHEQFF. The DNA of the CDR3 is TGCGCCAGCAGCTCCGACAGACCCGGGGTTCATGAGCAGTTCTTC.

This chain joins TRBV5-1 and TRBJ2-5; 7 bases are shared with TRBD1. This CDR3 region has 16 residues. Germline V gene data show CDR1 as SGHRS and CDR2 as YFSETQ. V trimming: 0 bases; J trimming: 2 bases; junction bases outside the gene matches: 7. CDR3 loop: CASSLEVPGQQETQYF. CDR3 DNA sequence: TGCGCCAGCAGCTTGGAGGTGCCGGGACAGCAAGAGACCCAGTACTTC.

The chain couples TRBV7-2 to TRBJ2-1; no reliable D call. V was shortened by 2 bases and J by 0 bases, with 20 bases between the two germline ends. In germline, CDR1 is SGHTA, CDR2 FQGNSA. The CDR3 length is 19 residues. CDR3 in amino acids: CASSLSRPPGEDSYNEQFF. The CDR3, as DNA: TGTGCCAGCAGCTTATCCCGGCCCCCCGGAGAGGACTCCTACAATGAGCAGTTCTTC.

The V gene is TRBV6-6, the J gene TRBJ2-7; 7 bases line up with TRBD1. Trimming cost V 6 bases and J 3 bases; bases outside gene matches: 11. The CDR3 is made up of 15 amino acids. The germline CDR1 and CDR2 sequences are MNHNY and SVGAGI (reference sequence). The CDR3 DNA sequence: TGTGCCAGCAGGAGCAAAGGGACAGTAGTCTACGAGCAGTACTTC. It translates to CASRSKGTVVYEQYF.

V usage is TRBV4-2 and J usage is TRBJ2-2, with 10 bases matching TRBD1. The germline gives CDR1 LGHNA, CDR2 YNFKEQ. V lost 4 bases, J lost 6 bases, and 8 bases stayed unmatched. The CDR3 totals 16 residues. The CDR3: CASSLAPDRGAGELFF. CDR3 bases: TGTGCCAGCAGCCTCGCCCCGGACAGGGGGGCCGGGGAGCTGTTTTTT.

CDR3 in DNA: TGTGCCAGCTCACCAAGGGGTTTGGAGACAGGCTATCAGCCCCAGCATTTT. Translating it yields CASSPRGLETGYQPQHF. This chain uses TRBV18 with TRBJ1-5; TRBD1 is a possible D gene (6 bases). Germline assignment: CDR1 KGHSH and CDR2 LQKENI. The CDR3 covers 17 residues. V lost 2 bases, J lost 5 bases, and 19 bases lay in between.

This clone was counted once. The V and J genes are TRBV28 and TRBJ1-1; possible D gene TRBD1, 5 bases. The CDR3 extends over 14 amino acids. Per germline, CDR1 MDHEN and CDR2 SYDVKM. V was trimmed by 6 bases and J by 4 bases, leaving 15 bases between them. CDR3 nucleotides: TGTGCCAGCAGCCCGGCGGGGGATGGCACTGAAGCTTTCTTT. Amino acid sequence: CASSPAGDGTEAFF.

This chain joins TRBV28 and TRBJ2-7; D is unresolved. Germline V gene sequence: CDR1 MDHEN, CDR2 SYDVKM. This CDR3 region has 14 residues. V was trimmed by 5 bases and J by 0 bases, leaving 11 bases between them. This chain's CDR3 is CASSRYGSSYEQYF. The CDR3 DNA is TGTGCCAGCAGTCGATATGGGTCCTCCTACGAGCAGTACTTC.

J is TRBJ2-7 and V is TRBV7-9, with D maybe TRBD1 (5 bases). V lost 5 bases and J 3 bases, leaving 11 bases between the germline ends. Germline assignment: CDR1 SEHNR and CDR2 FQNEAQ (reference sequence). The CDR3 runs 13 residues. This chain's CDR3 is CASSPTEDYEQYF. CDR3 coding DNA: TGTGCCAGCAGCCCGACAGAAGACTACGAGCAGTACTTC.

V and J are TRBV4-3 and TRBJ2-3; 9 bases align to TRBD2. With 0 bases clipped from V and 3 bases from J, the junction kept 7 bases outside the gene matches. The germline V gene has CDR1 LGHNA and CDR2 YSLEER. This CDR3 has 17 residues. Written as DNA, the CDR3 is TGCGCCAGCAGCCAAGATTTGCTAGCGGGAATGACAGATACGCAGTATTTT. This translates into CASSQDLLAGMTDTQYF.

This clone was recorded once. The chain carries TRBV28 and TRBJ1-3, with 9 bases lining up with TRBD1. J lost 4 bases, V lost 3 bases, and 4 bases had no gene match. There are 15 residues in the CDR3. Germline V gives CDR1 MDHEN, CDR2 SYDVKM. The CDR3 sequence is CASSLGDRDGNTIYF. The CDR3 DNA sequence: TGTGCCAGCAGTTTGGGGGACAGGGACGGAAACACCATATATTTT.

This chain joins TRBV11-2 and TRBJ2-1; D is perhaps TRBD2 (6 bases). V shed 1 base and J shed 7 bases, with 14 bases lying between them. Germline values: CDR1 SGHAT, CDR2 FQNNGV. The CDR3 covers 15 residues. CDR3: CASSLGGMGWNEQFF. The CDR3 DNA sequence: TGTGCCAGCAGCTTAGGCGGGATGGGGTGGAATGAGCAGTTCTTC.